The 30 T cell receptor beta chains presented below share a single source sample, sequenced in a study of a mutant IDH1 vaccine in newly diagnosed glioma. As for time point: week 35, safety follow-up. Alongside topical imiquimod, each dose of vaccine comprised 300 ug of mutant IDH1 20-mer peptide. Only in-frame clones appear in the TCRdb table, and some are missing; sequencing was by immunoSEQ multiplex PCR. The sample lists about 44,000 clones, around 81% seen once, with around 5% in the top ten. For these receptors, no antigen is known. The material was PBMCs, obtained from a glioma patient whose treatment included an IDH1 peptide vaccine. These receptors were collected from a woman in her forties with glioma. Some clones in this sample may be carry-over from other donors' samples.

V usage is TRBV4-1 and J usage is TRBJ1-3, with D hard to call. Per the germline V gene, CDR1 is MGHRA and CDR2 is YSYEKL. The CDR3 extends over 10 amino acids. V was cut by 8 bases and J by 8 bases, with 7 bases left in between. The CDR3 sequence is CASGGDTIYF. CDR3 sequence (DNA): TGCGCCAGCGGCGGGGACACCATATATTTT.

The CDR3 bases are TGCAGTGCTAGAGGTACTGACACCATATATTTT. Protein product: CSARGTDTIYF. This sequence joins TRBV20-1 and TRBJ1-3; D gene uncertain. CDR3 length equals 11 residues. Germline V lookup: CDR1 DFQATT, CDR2 SNEGSKA (reference sequence). Deletions cut 1 base from V and 8 bases from J, with 6 bases between.

The gene calls are TRBV6-1 and TRBJ2-7; perhaps TRBD1 as D (5 bases). Trimming took 1 base from V and 6 from J, leaving 13 bases between them. Per germline, CDR1 MNHNS and CDR2 SASEGT. The CDR3 totals 14 residues. The CDR3 is CASSEVEVTGEQYF. In DNA, the CDR3 is TGTGCCAGCAGTGAAGTAGAGGTAACAGGCGAGCAGTACTTC.

The chain carries TRBV2 and TRBJ2-1; D is uncertain. The V gene lost 11 bases and the J gene lost 5 bases, with 25 bases spanning the gap. The CDR3 is made up of 16 amino acids. The germline gives CDR1 SNHLY, CDR2 FYNNEI. CDR3 protein: CAATSMRNPGNNEQFF. The CDR3 DNA follows: TGTGCCGCTACGTCGATGCGGAATCCTGGGAACAATGAGCAGTTCTTC. The variable domain in full, completed from reference TRBV2 and TRBJ2-1, reads EPEVTQTPSHQVTQMGQEVILRCVPISNHLYFYWYRQILGQKVEFLVSFYNNEISEKSEIFDDQFSVERPDGSNFTLKIRSTKLEDSAMYFCAATSMRNPGNNEQFFGPGTRLTVL.

The chain links TRBV19 to TRBJ2-7; D could derive from TRBD1 or TRBD2 (5 bases each). The CDR3 is 13 residues long. Between the trimmed V and J ends, which lost 8 bases and 0 bases, there was a span of 11 bases. Germline assignment: CDR1 LNHDA and CDR2 SQIVND (reference sequence). In DNA, the CDR3 is TGTGCCAGTGGGACCTTGAGCTCCTACGAGCAGTACTTC. Translation: CASGTLSSYEQYF.

The sample holds one count of this clone. The rearrangement uses TRBV7-8 and TRBJ1-6, with 8 bases lining up with TRBD1. This CDR3 is 16 amino acids long. Germline lookup yields CDR1 SGHVS and CDR2 FQNEAQ. V was clipped by 3 bases and J by 7 bases; unmatched bases: 8. CDR3 sequence: CASSFNADRVNSPLHF. The CDR3 DNA reads as TGTGCCAGCAGCTTTAACGCGGACAGGGTCAATTCACCCCTCCACTTT.

V and J are TRBV6-1 and TRBJ1-4; D is ambiguous. V lost 3 bases to trimming and J lost 5 bases, with 10 bases between them. CDR3 length: 14 amino acids. Looked up from germline, CDR1 is MNHNS and CDR2 is SASEGT. The CDR3 bases are TGTGCCAGCAGTGATGGCAGCGTAAATGAAAAACTGTTTTTT. It yields the protein CASSDGSVNEKLFF.

The gene calls are TRBV27 and TRBJ1-6; D remains unclear. The V end lost 7 bases, the J end lost 5 bases, and 6 bases lay between the germline ends. Germline V gene sequence: CDR1 MNHEY, CDR2 SMNVEV (reference sequence). The CDR3 runs to 12 residues. The CDR3 coding sequence is TGTGCCAGCAAGGAAAATAATTCACCCCTCCACTTT. This sequence encodes CASKENNSPLHF.

This chain joins TRBV20-1 and TRBJ2-5, with D unclear. CDR3 length equals 11 residues. The germline gives CDR1 DFQATT, CDR2 SNEGSKA (reference sequence). V shed 6 bases and J shed 0 bases, with 5 bases lying between them. The CDR3 region is CSAMYQETQYF. The DNA of the CDR3 is TGCAGTGCAATGTACCAAGAGACCCAGTACTTC.

The chain uses TRBV9 and TRBJ1-2; D not resolved. Germline V gene data show CDR1 as SGDLS and CDR2 as YYNGEE. The length of the CDR3 is 12 residues. V dropped 8 bases and J dropped 2 bases, with 10 bases sitting between them. The CDR3 is CASLGRNYGYTF. The DNA of the CDR3 is TGTGCCAGTTTGGGCAGAAACTATGGCTACACCTTC.

The chain is built from TRBV9 and TRBJ2-7, with 10 bases fitting TRBD2. V was pared by 0 bases and J by 3 bases, with 3 bases of the junction left unmatched. The germline V gene encodes CDR1 SGDLS and CDR2 YYNGEE. The CDR3 runs to 15 residues. Written as DNA, the CDR3 is TGTGCCAGCAGCGTAGTGCCTAGCGGGAGCTACGAGCAGTACTTC. Its translation: CASSVVPSGSYEQYF.

Here the CDR3 reads CATSRTLSSGNTIYF. The DNA for the CDR3 is TGTGCCACCAGCAGAACCCTTAGCTCTGGAAACACCATATATTTT. The chain carries TRBV15 and TRBJ1-3; D uncertain. This CDR3 is built from 15 residues. V was cut by 2 bases and J by 0 bases, with 8 bases left in between. CDR1 and CDR2 (germline): LNHNV, YYDKDF (reference sequence).

The chain uses TRBV28 and TRBJ1-4, with D perhaps TRBD1 (6 bases). Germline V gene sequence: CDR1 MDHEN, CDR2 SYDVKM. Trimming cost V 6 bases and J 4 bases, with 15 bases left between them. This CDR3 is built from 15 residues. The CDR3 reads CASSLFGQLNEKLFF. The CDR3 coding sequence is TGTGCCAGCAGCCTCTTTGGACAGCTTAATGAAAAACTGTTTTTT. The full variable domain, with the rest looked up from reference TRBV28 and TRBJ1-4, is DVKVTQSSRYLVKRTGEKVFLECVQDMDHENMFWYRQDPGLGLRLIYFSYDVKMKEKGDIPEGYSVSREKKERFSLILESASTNQTSMYLCASSLFGQLNEKLFFGSGTQLSVL.

V gene TRBV7-9 combines with J gene TRBJ2-2; 12 nucleotides match TRBD1. Trimming took 3 bases from V and 7 from J; bases not matched to a gene: 3. CDR1 is SEHNR, CDR2 FQNEAQ, per germline (reference sequence). The CDR3 is 15 residues long. Here the CDR3 reads CASSFGTGGVGELFF. As DNA, the CDR3 is TGTGCCAGCAGCTTTGGGACAGGGGGCGTCGGGGAGCTGTTTTTT.

The genes are TRBV28 and TRBJ2-7, with D unclear. V was clipped by 7 bases and J by 2 bases, with 6 bases between them. Germline V lookup: CDR1 MDHEN, CDR2 SYDVKM. The CDR3 extends over 11 amino acids. The CDR3 bases are TGTGCCAGCACCTCTACCTACGAGCAGTACTTC. This gives the protein CASTSTYEQYF. Filled out from reference TRBV28 and TRBJ2-7, the complete variable domain reads DVKVTQSSRYLVKRTGEKVFLECVQDMDHENMFWYRQDPGLGLRLIYFSYDVKMKEKGDIPEGYSVSREKKERFSLILESASTNQTSMYLCASTSTYEQYFGPGTRLTVT.

This chain connects TRBV19 to TRBJ2-7; no clear D. This CDR3 spans 14 amino acids. V was clipped by 5 bases and J by 4 bases, with 15 bases between them. Germline CDR1 LNHDA, CDR2 SQIVND (reference sequence). The CDR3 is CASSSAAGYYEQYF. The DNA of the CDR3 is TGTGCCAGTAGTTCGGCAGCTGGCTATTACGAGCAGTACTTC.

This clone is a singleton in its sample. This chain links TRBV19 with TRBJ1-5, with D perhaps TRBD1 (5 bases). The CDR3 spans 14 residues. CDR1 is LNHDA, CDR2 SQIVND, per germline (reference sequence). With 7 bases removed from V and 0 bases from J, the gap between germline ends came to 10 bases. Here the CDR3 reads CASIPQGSNQPQHF. The CDR3 DNA reads TGTGCCAGTATTCCCCAGGGTAGCAATCAGCCCCAGCATTTT.

This clone was picked up a small number of times. This sequence joins TRBV27 and TRBJ1-2, with a possible D match to TRBD1 (5 bases). The CDR3 extends over 13 amino acids. V dropped 0 bases and J dropped 7 bases, with 9 bases sitting between them. Looked up from germline, CDR1 is MNHEY and CDR2 is SMNVEV (reference sequence). CDR3 amino acids: CASSLSGAGGYTF. CDR3 DNA sequence: TGTGCCAGCAGTTTATCAGGGGCGGGTGGCTACACCTTC.

The chain carries TRBV12-5 and TRBJ1-2, with D possibly being TRBD1 (6 bases). The V and J ends lost 5 bases and 0 bases respectively, with 10 bases between them. Germline assignment: CDR1 LGHNT and CDR2 FRNRAP. CDR3 length: 14 amino acids. CDR3 sequence reads: CASGRDMSNYGYTF. The DNA of the CDR3 is TGTGCTAGTGGTCGGGACATGTCTAACTATGGCTACACCTTC.

The CDR3: CASSPDSRDNGYTF. CDR3 in DNA: TGTGCCAGCTCACCGGACAGTAGGGATAATGGCTACACCTTC. This rearrangement joins TRBV18 to TRBJ1-2; D perhaps matches TRBD1 (6 bases). Trimming shortened V by 3 bases and J by 6 bases, and 14 bases separated the two germline ends. The CDR3 loop spans 14 amino acids. CDR1 is KGHSH and CDR2 is LQKENI in the germline V gene. Looking up the rest from reference TRBV18 and TRBJ1-2 gives the full variable domain: NAGVMQNPRHLVRRRGQEARLRCSPMKGHSHVYWYRQLPEEGLKFMVYLQKENIIDESGMPKERFSAEFPKEGPSILRIQQVVRGDSAAYFCASSPDSRDNGYTFGSGTRLTVV.

The chain joins TRBV28 to TRBJ2-7; D is possibly TRBD1 or TRBD2 (5 bases each). CDR3 size: 20 residues. Germline V lookup: CDR1 MDHEN, CDR2 SYDVKM. Trimming took off 4 bases at V and 3 bases at J, with 31 bases between the two ends. The CDR3 nucleotides are TGTGCCAGCAGTTACCTTCGGACACGAAACTATACACAGCGGAACTACGAGCAGTACTTC. It codes for CASSYLRTRNYTQRNYEQYF.

Only one count was recorded for this clone. The chain couples TRBV6-6 to TRBJ1-5; the D gene is possibly TRBD1 (6 bases). Trimming took 6 bases from V and 7 from J, leaving 13 bases between them. There are 13 residues in the CDR3. Per germline, CDR1 MNHNY and CDR2 SVGAGI (reference sequence). CDR3 protein: CASRPYRAQPQHF. The CDR3 DNA reads TGTGCCAGCAGGCCCTACAGGGCCCAGCCCCAGCATTTT.

This chain uses TRBV6-4 with TRBJ2-2; TRBD2 agrees at 9 bases. The CDR3 consists of 18 residues. V was clipped by 5 bases and J by 4 bases; unmatched bases: 14. The germline gives CDR1 MRHNA, CDR2 SNTAGT. CDR3 region: CASSPEVAGDLATGELFF. The CDR3, as DNA: TGTGCCAGCAGTCCGGAGGTAGCGGGAGATTTGGCCACCGGGGAGCTGTTTTTT.

The chain couples TRBV7-8 to TRBJ1-2; the match to TRBD1 covers 7 bases. Germline values: CDR1 SGHVS, CDR2 FQNEAQ. The CDR3 has 15 amino acids. The J segment lost 1 base and the V segment lost 3 bases, leaving 5 bases of the junction unmatched. CDR3 residues: CASSLGQNHNYGYTF. The CDR3 DNA sequence: TGTGCCAGCAGCTTGGGACAGAACCATAACTATGGCTACACCTTC.

The chain uses TRBV9 and TRBJ1-2; no reliable D call. This CDR3 is 11 amino acids long. The germline CDR1 and CDR2 sequences are SGDLS and YYNGEE. The V gene lost 5 bases and the J gene lost 3 bases, with 5 bases spanning the gap. The CDR3 bases are TGTGCCAGCAGGTCAGACTATGGCTACACCTTC. Its protein is CASRSDYGYTF.

This rearrangement joins TRBV7-2 to TRBJ2-7, with TRBD2 matching over 9 bases. CDR3 length equals 19 residues. The germline V gene has CDR1 SGHTA and CDR2 FQGNSA. J was trimmed by 4 bases and V by 5 bases; bases with no gene match: 21. CDR3 nucleotides: TGTGCCAGCAGCCCCACGAAGGAATGGCGGGGGGGCTTTCTTTACGAGCAGTACTTC. This gives the protein CASSPTKEWRGGFLYEQYF.

V and J are TRBV7-2 and TRBJ2-7; 11 bases are a match to TRBD2. This CDR3 comprises 15 residues. The ends lost 3 bases at V and 6 bases at J; junction bases unmatched: 7. CDR1 and CDR2 (germline): SGHTA, FQGNSA. The DNA of the CDR3 is TGTGCCAGCAGCTTTTTAACTAGCGGGAGTCGCGAGCAGTACTTC. Protein sequence: CASSFLTSGSREQYF. The variable domain in full, completed from reference TRBV7-2 and TRBJ2-7, reads GAGVSQSPSNKVTEKGKDVELRCDPISGHTALYWYRQSLGQGLEFLIYFQGNSAPDKSGLPSDRFSAERTGGSVSTLTIQRTQQEDSAVYLCASSFLTSGSREQYFGPGTRLTVT.

The chain combines TRBV19 with TRBJ2-3; 10 bases match TRBD2. Trimming took 7 bases from V and 1 from J; bases not matched to a gene: 8. The CDR3 extends over 16 amino acids. The germline gives CDR1 LNHDA, CDR2 SQIVND (reference sequence). CDR3 protein: CASTMGGTSGTDTQYF. Written as DNA, the CDR3 is TGTGCCAGTACTATGGGGGGGACTAGCGGCACAGATACGCAGTATTTT. Full variable domain (rest looked up from reference TRBV19 and TRBJ2-3): DGGITQSPKYLFRKEGQNVTLSCEQNLNHDAMYWYRQDPGQGLRLIYYSQIVNDFQKGDIAEGYSVSREKKESFPLTVTSAQKNPTAFYLCASTMGGTSGTDTQYFGPGTRLTVL.

The rearrangement joins TRBV27 to TRBJ2-3, with 7 bases fitting TRBD2. The CDR3 covers 14 residues. CDR1 and CDR2 (germline): MNHEY, SMNVEV (reference sequence). The V segment lost 7 bases and the J segment 5 bases; nucleotides outside the gene matches: 9. This CDR3 reads CASNSAGVLDTQYF. The CDR3 DNA follows: TGTGCCAGCAATTCCGCGGGAGTGTTAGATACGCAGTATTTT.

V usage is TRBV27 and J usage is TRBJ2-7; 9 bases line up with TRBD2. CDR1 is MNHEY, CDR2 SMNVEV, per germline (reference sequence). This CDR3 is 16 amino acids long. V shed 0 bases and J 4 bases; nucleotides not matched to a gene: 7. In DNA, the CDR3 is TGTGCCAGCAGTTTATCCGCTAGCGGGACATCGTACGAGCAGTACTTC. This encodes CASSLSASGTSYEQYF.